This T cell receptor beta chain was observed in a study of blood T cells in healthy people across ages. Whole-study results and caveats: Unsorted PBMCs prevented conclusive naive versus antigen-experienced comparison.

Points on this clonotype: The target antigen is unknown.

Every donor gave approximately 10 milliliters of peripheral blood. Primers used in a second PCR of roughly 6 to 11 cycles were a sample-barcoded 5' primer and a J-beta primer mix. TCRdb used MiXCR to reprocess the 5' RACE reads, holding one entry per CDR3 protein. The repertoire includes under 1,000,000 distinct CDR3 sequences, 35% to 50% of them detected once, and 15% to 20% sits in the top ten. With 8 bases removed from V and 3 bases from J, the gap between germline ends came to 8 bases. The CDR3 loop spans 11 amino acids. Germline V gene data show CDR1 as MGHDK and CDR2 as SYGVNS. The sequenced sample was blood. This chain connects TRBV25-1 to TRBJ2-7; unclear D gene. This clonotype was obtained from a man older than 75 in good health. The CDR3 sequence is CASRAIYEQYF. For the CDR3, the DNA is TGTGCCAGCCGGGCTATCTACGAGCAGTACTTC.